Following are 7 T cell receptor beta chains from one sample sequenced in a study of high-grade serous ovarian cancer treatment subgroups. Tumor tissue was taken before any definitive surgery or chemotherapy was given. Profiling relied on immunoSEQ multiplex PCR, and the TCRdb table lists in-frame clones only, not all of them. Seen here are 350 to 550 clones, over 70% observed once, and the top ten hold approximately 20%. Sample: tumor tissue. These receptors were obtained from a human donor with high-grade serous ovarian cancer.

The CDR3 DNA sequence: TGTGCCAGCAGGTACCAGGGGGTGACTGAAGCTTTCTTT. Encoded protein: CASRYQGVTEAFF. The V and J genes are TRBV6-5 and TRBJ1-1, with TRBD1 matching 7 bases. The ends lost 6 bases at V and 5 bases at J; junction bases unmatched: 6. The germline V gene has CDR1 MNHEY and CDR2 SVGAGI. This CDR3 spans 13 amino acids.

The chain uses TRBV27 and TRBJ1-1, with TRBD1 matching 7 bases. Trimming removed 4 bases from V and 0 bases from J; junction bases left unmatched: 5. CDR1 and CDR2 from the germline V gene are MNHEY and SMNVEV (reference sequence). CDR3 length: 15 amino acids. Here the CDR3 DNA reads TGTGCCAGCAGTTGGGGGGACAGCCTGAACACTGAAGCTTTCTTT. This gives the protein CASSWGDSLNTEAFF.

V is TRBV7-2 and J is TRBJ2-1, with TRBD1 matching 8 bases. Looked up from germline, CDR1 is SGHTA and CDR2 is FQGNSA. The CDR3 has 15 amino acids. Losses at the gene ends were 6 bases for V and 3 bases for J; bases not matched to a gene: 7. The CDR3: CASSSGTGNYNEQFF. The CDR3 nucleotides are TGTGCCAGCAGTTCCGGGACAGGAAACTACAATGAGCAGTTCTTC.

The rearrangement links TRBV29-1 to TRBJ2-3; no clear D. CDR3 length: 14 amino acids. Deletions cut 6 bases from V and 2 bases from J, with 15 bases between. CDR1 and CDR2 (germline): SQVTM, ANQGSEA. The CDR3 bases are TGCAGCGTCTGTATGTTTCGGCTCACAGATACGCAGTATTTT. The encoded protein is CSVCMFRLTDTQYF.

The gene calls are TRBV7-9 and TRBJ2-7; 9 nucleotides line up with TRBD1. V shed 5 bases, J shed 3 bases, and the junction held 8 bases outside the gene matches. The CDR3 runs 15 residues. Per the germline V gene, CDR1 is SEHNR and CDR2 is FQNEAQ (reference sequence). CDR3 protein: CASSRGTGGFYEQYF. The CDR3 nucleotides read TGTGCCAGCAGCCGAGGAACAGGGGGCTTCTACGAGCAGTACTTC.

The genes are TRBV6-6 and TRBJ1-1, with D possibly TRBD1 on 5 matching bases. Germline V gene lookup returns CDR1 MNHNY and CDR2 SVGAGI (reference sequence). This CDR3 spans 13 amino acids. V gave up 6 bases and J gave up 4 bases, with 12 bases separating them. CDR3 DNA: TGTGCCAGCAGACATCAGGGCGCCACTGAAGCTTTCTTT. Translation: CASRHQGATEAFF.

V is TRBV11-2 and J is TRBJ1-1, with TRBD1 as a possible D gene (6 bases). Germline V lookup: CDR1 SGHAT, CDR2 FQNNGV. The CDR3 loop spans 14 amino acids. The V gene lost 3 bases and the J gene lost 7 bases, with 15 bases spanning the gap. CDR3 nucleotides: TGTGCCAGCAGCTTCCAAGAGGACAGAAATGAAGCTTTCTTT. Amino acid sequence: CASSFQEDRNEAFF.